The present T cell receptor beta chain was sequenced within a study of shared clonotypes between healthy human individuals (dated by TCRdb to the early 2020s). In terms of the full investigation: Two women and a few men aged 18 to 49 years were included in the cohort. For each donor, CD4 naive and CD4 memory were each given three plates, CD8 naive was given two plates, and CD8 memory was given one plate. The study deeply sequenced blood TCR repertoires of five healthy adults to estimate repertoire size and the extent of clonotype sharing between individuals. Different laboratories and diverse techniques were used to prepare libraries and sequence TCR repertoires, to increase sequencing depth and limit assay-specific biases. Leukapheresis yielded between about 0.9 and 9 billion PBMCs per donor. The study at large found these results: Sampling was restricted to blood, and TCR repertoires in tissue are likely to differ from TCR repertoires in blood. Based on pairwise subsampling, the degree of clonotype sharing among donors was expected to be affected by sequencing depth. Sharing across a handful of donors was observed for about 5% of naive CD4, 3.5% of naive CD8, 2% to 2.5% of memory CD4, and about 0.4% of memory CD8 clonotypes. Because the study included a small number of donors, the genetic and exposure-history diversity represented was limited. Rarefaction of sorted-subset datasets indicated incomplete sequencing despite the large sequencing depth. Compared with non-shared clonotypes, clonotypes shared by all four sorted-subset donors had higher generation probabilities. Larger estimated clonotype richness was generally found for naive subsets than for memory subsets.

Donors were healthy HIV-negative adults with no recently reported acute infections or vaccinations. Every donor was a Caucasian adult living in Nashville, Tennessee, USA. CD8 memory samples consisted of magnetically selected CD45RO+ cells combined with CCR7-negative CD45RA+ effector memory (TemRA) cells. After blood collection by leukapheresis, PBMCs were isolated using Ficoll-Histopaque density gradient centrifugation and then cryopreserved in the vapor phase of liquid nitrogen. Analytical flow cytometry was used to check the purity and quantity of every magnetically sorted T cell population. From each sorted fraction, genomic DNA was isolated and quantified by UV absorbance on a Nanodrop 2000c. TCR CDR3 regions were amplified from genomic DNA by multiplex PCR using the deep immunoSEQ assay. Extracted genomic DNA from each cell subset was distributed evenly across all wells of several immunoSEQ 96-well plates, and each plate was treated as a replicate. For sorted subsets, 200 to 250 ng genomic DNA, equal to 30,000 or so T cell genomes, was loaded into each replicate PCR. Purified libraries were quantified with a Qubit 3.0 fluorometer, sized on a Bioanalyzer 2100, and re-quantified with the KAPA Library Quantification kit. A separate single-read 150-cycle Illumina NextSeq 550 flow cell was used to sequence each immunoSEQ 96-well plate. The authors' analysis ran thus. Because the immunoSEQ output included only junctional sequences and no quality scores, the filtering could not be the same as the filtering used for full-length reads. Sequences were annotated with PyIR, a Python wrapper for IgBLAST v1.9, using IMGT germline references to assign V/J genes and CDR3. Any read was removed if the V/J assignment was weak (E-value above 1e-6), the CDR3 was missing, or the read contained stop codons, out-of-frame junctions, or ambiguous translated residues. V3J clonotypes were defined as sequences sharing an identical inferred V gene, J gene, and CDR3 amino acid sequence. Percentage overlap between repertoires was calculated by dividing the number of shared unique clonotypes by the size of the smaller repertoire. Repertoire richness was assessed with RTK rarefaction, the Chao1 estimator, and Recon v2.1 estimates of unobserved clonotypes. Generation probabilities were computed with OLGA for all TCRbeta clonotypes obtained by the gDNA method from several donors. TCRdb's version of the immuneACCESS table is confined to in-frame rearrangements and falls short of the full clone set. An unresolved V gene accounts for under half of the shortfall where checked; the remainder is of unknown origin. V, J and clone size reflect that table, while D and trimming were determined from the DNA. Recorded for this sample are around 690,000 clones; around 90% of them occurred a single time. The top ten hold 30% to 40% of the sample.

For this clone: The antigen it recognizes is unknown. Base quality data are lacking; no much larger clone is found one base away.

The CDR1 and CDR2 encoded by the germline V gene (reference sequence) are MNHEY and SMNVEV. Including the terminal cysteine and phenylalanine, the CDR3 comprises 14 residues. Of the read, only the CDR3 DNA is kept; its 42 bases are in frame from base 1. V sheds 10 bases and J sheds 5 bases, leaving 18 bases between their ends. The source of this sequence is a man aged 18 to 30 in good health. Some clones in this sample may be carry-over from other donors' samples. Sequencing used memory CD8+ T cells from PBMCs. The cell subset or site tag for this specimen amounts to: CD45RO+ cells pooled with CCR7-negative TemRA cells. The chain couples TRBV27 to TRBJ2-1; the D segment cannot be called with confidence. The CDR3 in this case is CATSLRTANNEQFF. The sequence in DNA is TGTGCCACCAGCTTGAGGACGGCCAACAATGAGCAGTTCTTC.